The 15 T cell receptor beta chains in this list originate from one sample, sequenced in a study of control samples from healthy donors and cancer patients. Clones were sequenced by immunoSEQ multiplex PCR, and TCRdb holds only the in-frame ones, with some missing. Among approximately 210,000 clones listed, around 90% were seen once. The sample taken for sequencing was blood. These receptors originate from a man aged 30 to 45 in good health.

This chain uses TRBV4-1 with TRBJ1-2; D not certain. Germline V lookup: CDR1 MGHRA, CDR2 YSYEKL. V lost 4 bases to trimming and J lost 7 bases, with 16 bases between them. There are 14 residues in the CDR3. The CDR3 loop reads CASSRTEVGGGYTF. The CDR3 region has the DNA TGCGCCAGCAGCCGGACCGAGGTCGGTGGTGGCTACACCTTC.

The chain couples TRBV7-9 to TRBJ1-1, with 7 positions matching TRBD1. Per the germline V gene, CDR1 is SEHNR and CDR2 is FQNEAQ (reference sequence). V was clipped by 5 bases and J by 0 bases; unmatched bases: 15. There are 18 residues in the CDR3. In DNA, the CDR3 is TGTGCCAGCAGCGAGACGACAGGGACCCGCTTAATGAACACTGAAGCTTTCTTT. It specifies CASSETTGTRLMNTEAFF.

The V call is TRBV28, the J call TRBJ2-1; tentatively, D is TRBD1 (5 bases). The germline gives CDR1 MDHEN, CDR2 SYDVKM. V was pared by 3 bases and J by 5 bases, with 14 bases between. The CDR3 is made up of 15 amino acids. The CDR3 DNA is TGTGCCAGCAGTTTGGGTCCAGGGTCGCACAATGAGCAGTTCTTC. Its protein is CASSLGPGSHNEQFF. Full variable domain (rest looked up from reference TRBV28 and TRBJ2-1): DVKVTQSSRYLVKRTGEKVFLECVQDMDHENMFWYRQDPGLGLRLIYFSYDVKMKEKGDIPEGYSVSREKKERFSLILESASTNQTSMYLCASSLGPGSHNEQFFGPGTRLTVL.

The chain employs TRBV5-4 and TRBJ2-5, with 8 bases matching TRBD2. The V gene end was trimmed by 0 bases and the J gene end by 0 bases; junction bases not matched to a gene: 4. CDR1 and CDR2 (germline): SGHNT, YYREEE (reference sequence). The CDR3 covers 16 residues. CDR3 bases: TGTGCCAGCAGCTTGGCTCGGGGGGGGTACCAAGAGACCCAGTACTTC. Translation: CASSLARGGYQETQYF.

V usage is TRBV30 and J usage is TRBJ2-3; D not certain. The V end lost 3 bases, the J end lost 0 bases, and 16 bases lay between the germline ends. The CDR3 contains 16 residues. Germline CDR1 GTSNPN, CDR2 SVGIG (reference sequence). The CDR3 coding sequence is TGTGCCTGGAGCGTGGTACTCGGAATTAGCACAGATACGCAGTATTTT. Encoded protein: CAWSVVLGISTDTQYF.

The gene calls are TRBV12-3 or TRBV12-4 and TRBJ1-6; D is uncertain. V was cut by 6 bases and J by 6 bases, with 6 bases left in between. This CDR3 has 12 amino acids. Here the CDR3 reads CASRRANSPLHF. DNA for the CDR3: TGTGCCAGCAGAAGGGCTAATTCACCCCTCCACTTT.

The chain employs TRBV7-9 and TRBJ2-4, with D perhaps matching TRBD1 (5 bases). Between the trimmed V and J ends, which lost 1 base and 5 bases, there was a span of 12 bases. The CDR3 runs to 15 residues. Germline V gene sequence: CDR1 SEHNR, CDR2 FQNEAQ (reference sequence). CDR3 protein: CASSLVQGSQNIQYF. CDR3 nucleotide sequence: TGTGCCAGCAGCTTAGTGCAGGGATCCCAAAACATTCAGTACTTC.

The chain is built from TRBV18 and TRBJ1-5; D is ambiguous. Deletions cut 5 bases from V and 3 bases from J, with 11 bases between. Germline CDR1 is KGHSH and CDR2 is LQKENI. The CDR3 sequence is 14 residues long. This CDR3 is CASSRAGDNQPQHF. The CDR3 nucleotides read TGTGCCAGCTCAAGAGCCGGCGACAATCAGCCCCAGCATTTT.

The genes are TRBV5-1 and TRBJ1-4; D unclear. The V end was cut by 0 bases, the J end by 8 bases, with 14 bases between. Per germline, CDR1 SGHRS and CDR2 YFSETQ. This CDR3 is built from 15 residues. CDR3 in amino acids: CASSLGRDRGEKLFF. The CDR3 coding sequence is TGCGCCAGCAGCTTGGGTAGGGATCGAGGGGAAAAACTGTTTTTT. The full variable domain, with the rest looked up from reference TRBV5-1 and TRBJ1-4, is KAGVTQTPRYLIKTRGQQVTLSCSPISGHRSVSWYQQTPGQGLQFLFEYFSETQRNKGNFPGRFSGRQFSNSRSEMNVSTLELGDSALYLCASSLGRDRGEKLFFGSGTQLSVL.

The rearrangement uses TRBV3-1 (or the pseudogene TRBV3-2) and TRBJ2-7; 9 bases agree with TRBD1. The CDR3 is made up of 14 amino acids. Germline-derived CDR1 and CDR2 are LGHDT and YNNKEL (reference sequence). Trimming took 2 bases from V and 6 from J; bases not matched to a gene: 5. The CDR3, as DNA: TGTGCCAGCAGCCAACCGGGACAGGGAACCGAGCAGTACTTC. Protein: CASSQPGQGTEQYF.

The chain carries TRBV12-3 or TRBV12-4 and TRBJ1-5, with D unclear. V shed 6 bases and J shed 7 bases, with 10 bases lying between them. The CDR3 has 12 amino acids. The CDR3 bases are TGTGCCAGCAGCTCCTTGGGCCAGCCCCAGCATTTT. Translation gives CASSSLGQPQHF.

This CDR3 is CASSYDRNQPQHF. The CDR3 region has the DNA TGTGCCAGCAGTTACGACCGCAATCAGCCCCAGCATTTT. The gene calls are TRBV6-5 and TRBJ1-5, with D uncertain. Germline CDR1 MNHEY, CDR2 SVGAGI. V lost 2 bases and J 2 bases, leaving 4 bases between the germline ends. This CDR3 is 13 amino acids long.

V usage is TRBV11-2 and J usage is TRBJ2-1; TRBD1 matches at 7 bases. The germline CDR1 and CDR2 sequences are SGHAT and FQNNGV. The length of the CDR3 is 15 residues. J was trimmed by 5 bases and V by 5 bases; bases with no gene match: 9. CDR3 coding DNA: TGTGCCAGCAGCCACTCGAGACAGGGACACAATGAGCAGTTCTTC. As protein: CASSHSRQGHNEQFF.

CDR3 nucleotides: TGTGCCAGCAGCGACGGCCCCCGGGGAACTGGAAACACCATATATTTT. Translating it yields CASSDGPRGTGNTIYF. The chain is built from TRBV14 and TRBJ1-3, with unresolved D. Germline-derived CDR1 and CDR2 are SGHDN and FVKESK. The CDR3 contains 16 residues. V shed 5 bases and J shed 2 bases, with 16 bases lying between them.

The CDR3 loop is CASTGWGGRETQYF. CDR3 nucleotide sequence: TGTGCCAGCACCGGGTGGGGGGGGCGTGAGACCCAGTACTTC. The chain couples TRBV7-9 to TRBJ2-5; possibly TRBD2 for D (7 bases). The CDR3 consists of 14 residues. Germline CDR1 reads SEHNR; CDR2 reads FQNEAQ (reference sequence). Trimming took 7 bases from V and 5 from J, leaving 17 bases between them.